The 13 T cell receptor beta chains presented below share a single source sample, sequenced in a study of CD8 T cells in Susac syndrome. RNA, at about 0.45 to 1 ug, was reverse transcribed with random hexamers. TCRdb reprocessed the immunoSEQ multiplex PCR reads with MiXCR, giving one entry per CDR3 protein. The sample records about 160,000 distinct CDR3 sequences, around 95% being singletons. Sequencing was performed on CD4+ T cells from PBMCs. Source of these receptors: a human donor with Susac syndrome.

This clonotype was seen just once. This chain links TRBV19 with TRBJ2-1, with 8 bases that match TRBD2. Per germline, CDR1 LNHDA and CDR2 SQIVND (reference sequence). This CDR3 has 16 amino acids. The ends lost 1 base at V and 11 bases at J; junction bases unmatched: 13. The CDR3 region is CASSIVGPSLAVKQFF. In DNA, the CDR3 is TGTGCCAGTAGTATAGTGGGCCCATCACTAGCGGTAAAGCAGTTCTTC.

The V and J genes are TRBV20-1 and TRBJ2-1; the match to TRBD1 covers 8 bases. V dropped 3 bases and J dropped 4; count of bases not matched to a gene: 8. Germline values: CDR1 DFQATT, CDR2 SNEGSKA (reference sequence). CDR3 length: 15 residues. In nucleotides, the CDR3 is TGCAGTGCTAGTGGAGCCGGGACAGGATACAATGAGCAGTTCTTC. This gives the protein CSASGAGTGYNEQFF.

This chain uses TRBV9 with TRBJ1-2, with D uncertain. This CDR3 contains 15 residues. The germline V and J ends were trimmed by 0 bases and 7 bases, with 16 bases remaining between them. The germline V gene has CDR1 SGDLS and CDR2 YYNGEE. CDR3 DNA sequence: TGTGCCAGCAGCGTAGCCGTAGGCGAAAATGGTGGCTACACCTTC. Translated: CASSVAVGENGGYTF.

This rearrangement joins TRBV29-1 to TRBJ1-3; D remains unclear. Germline CDR1 SQVTM, CDR2 ANQGSEA. Trimming stripped 5 bases from V and 0 bases from J, with 8 bases between. CDR3 length equals 13 residues. The CDR3, as DNA: TGCAGCGTTTCACAGAGCTCTGGAAACACCATATATTTT. As protein: CSVSQSSGNTIYF.

This clonotype was recorded once. The V and J genes are TRBV20-1 and TRBJ2-5; TRBD1 might be the D (6 bases). Germline V gene data show CDR1 as DFQATT and CDR2 as SNEGSKA (reference sequence). There are 14 residues in the CDR3. V was shortened by 6 bases and J by 2 bases, with 16 bases between the two germline ends. The CDR3, as DNA: TGCAGTGCGAGCCTCAGGGGTCTACAAGAGACCCAGTACTTC. Translated: CSASLRGLQETQYF.

The genes are TRBV20-1 and TRBJ1-1, with 9 bases matching TRBD1. Losses at the gene ends were 6 bases for V and 5 bases for J; bases not matched to a gene: 10. Germline V gives CDR1 DFQATT, CDR2 SNEGSKA (reference sequence). This CDR3 is 14 amino acids long. The DNA for the CDR3 is TGCAGTGCCCTAGGGGGGACAGGGAGGACTGAAGCTTTCTTT. It encodes CSALGGTGRTEAFF.

The chain joins TRBV14 to TRBJ2-1, with D uncertain. This CDR3 is built from 17 residues. V was cut by 0 bases and J by 8 bases, with 20 bases left in between. Per the germline V gene, CDR1 is SGHDN and CDR2 is FVKESK. CDR3 sequence reads: CASSQEEELGSWDEQFF. The CDR3 DNA reads TGTGCCAGCAGCCAAGAGGAAGAGTTGGGATCGTGGGATGAGCAGTTCTTC.

The chain carries TRBV30 and TRBJ1-1; D gene uncertain. The CDR3 is 12 amino acids. CDR1 GTSNPN and CDR2 SVGIG come from the germline V gene (reference sequence). Trimming shortened V by 3 bases and J by 1 base, and 6 bases separated the two germline ends. Here the CDR3 reads CAWRAQNTEAFF. The CDR3 nucleotides are TGTGCCTGGAGGGCACAGAACACTGAAGCTTTCTTT.

V is TRBV24-1 and J is TRBJ2-1; no clear D. Trimming cost V 1 base and J 7 bases, with 7 bases left between them. The CDR3 sequence is 13 residues long. The germline gives CDR1 KGHDR, CDR2 SFDVKD. The CDR3 coding sequence is TGTGCCACCAGTGATTTACAAGCTAATGAGCAGTTCTTC. Translated, it gives CATSDLQANEQFF.

The chain employs TRBV25-1 and TRBJ2-4; D tentatively reads TRBD1 or TRBD2 (5 bases each). CDR1 is MGHDK and CDR2 is SYGVNS in the germline V gene. The CDR3 loop spans 15 amino acids. V was cut by 5 bases and J by 2 bases, with 13 bases left in between. CDR3 DNA sequence: TGTGCCAGCAGTCCCATGAGGGGTACCAAAAACATTCAGTACTTC. Protein sequence: CASSPMRGTKNIQYF.

This chain connects TRBV20-1 to TRBJ2-1, with TRBD2 matching 7 bases. The ends lost 3 bases at V and 12 bases at J; junction bases unmatched: 8. The germline V gene encodes CDR1 DFQATT and CDR2 SNEGSKA (reference sequence). This CDR3 has 12 amino acids. The CDR3 DNA reads TGCAGTGCTAGTTCGTCAGCGGGAAGGCAGTTCTTC. The encoded protein is CSASSSAGRQFF.

This rearrangement joins TRBV20-1 to TRBJ2-7, with no clear D. This CDR3 is built from 11 residues. Germline CDR1 is DFQATT and CDR2 is SNEGSKA (reference sequence). The V gene lost 2 bases and the J gene lost 3 bases, with 5 bases spanning the gap. CDR3 sequence reads: CSARIYYEQYF. The CDR3 DNA reads as TGCAGTGCTAGAATCTACTACGAGCAGTACTTC.

The V gene is TRBV3-1, the J gene TRBJ2-7; 7 bases line up with TRBD1. The ends lost 5 bases at V and 2 bases at J; junction bases unmatched: 3. Germline V gene sequence: CDR1 LGHDT, CDR2 YNNKEL (reference sequence). The CDR3 is 13 amino acids. The CDR3 protein is CASSKGQTYEQYV. The CDR3 DNA is TGTGCCAGCAGCAAGGGACAGACCTACGAGCAGTACGTC.